This is a list of T cell receptor beta chains from one sample in a study of CD8+ T cells in alopecia areata. Clones were sequenced by immunoSEQ multiplex PCR, and TCRdb holds only the in-frame ones, with some missing. The table includes about 190,000 clones, about 60% detected once. Here the sequenced sample was CD4+ T cells sorted from blood, taken at week 0. The receptors were sampled from a human donor with alopecia areata. Each CDR3 is given with its conserved first and last residue. The D gene is left open where the match is weak. Size is omitted from some rows. Given values are once, few, many or a class for expanded clones.

>TRBV9|-|TRBJ2-2|-|16
CASSSRWRGNTGELFF
TGTGCCAGCTCCAGTCGGTGGAGGGGAAACACCGGGGAGCTGTTTTTT
>TRBV29-1|-|TRBJ2-3|-|11
CSVAYADTQYF
TGCAGCGTTGCCTACGCAGATACGCAGTATTTT
>TRBV5-1|few|TRBJ2-5|-|12
CASLGREETQYF
TGCGCCAGCTTGGGCAGGGAAGAGACCCAGTACTTC
>TRBV5-4|-|TRBJ2-1|-|18
CASSPETQPASSYNEQFF
TGTGCCAGCAGCCCAGAAACCCAACCTGCCAGCTCCTACAATGAGCAGTTCTTC
>TRBV18|-|TRBJ1-1|TRBD1|15
CASSLRTGGDTEAFF
TGTGCCAGCTCACTTAGAACAGGGGGGGACACTGAAGCTTTCTTT
>TRBV29-1|-|TRBJ2-5|-|12
CSVGSGQETQYF
TGCAGCGTTGGCAGCGGCCAAGAGACCCAGTACTTC
>TRBV6-1|-|TRBJ1-1|-|13
CASSGRGDTEAFF
TGTGCCAGCTCAGGGAGGGGTGACACTGAAGCTTTCTTT
>TRBV7-2|few|TRBJ1-5|TRBD1|16
CASSLGQGGPNQPQHF
TGTGCCAGCAGCTTAGGACAGGGCGGCCCCAATCAGCCCCAGCATTTT
>TRBV13|-|TRBJ2-3|TRBD2|15
CASSRTSGLPDTQYF
TGTGCCAGCAGCCGGACTAGCGGGTTGCCAGATACGCAGTATTTT
>TRBV15|-|TRBJ1-1|-|15
CATSREGGGSTEAFF
TGTGCCACCAGCAGAGAAGGTGGAGGGAGCACTGAAGCTTTCTTT
>TRBV9|-|TRBJ2-3|TRBD2|15
CASSPPGTTTDTQYF
TGTGCCAGCAGCCCACCTGGGACTACAACAGATACGCAGTATTTT
>TRBV30|-|TRBJ1-1|-|13
CAWSVTGYTEAFF
TGTGCCTGGAGTGTAACGGGGTACACTGAAGCTTTCTTT
>TRBV4-1|-|TRBJ1-3|-|17
CASSQDSGVPSGNTIYF
TGCGCCAGCAGCCAAGATTCAGGAGTCCCCTCTGGAAACACCATATATTTT